Many counts were recorded for the clone carrying this T cell receptor beta chain. Regions amplified from RNA transcripts were the TCR beta CDR3 regions. With the HTBI primer set, the TCR CDR3 went through a first round of RT-PCR. Each CDR3 protein gets one entry after TCRdb re-called the multiplex PCR reads with MiXCR. The sample contains around 290,000 distinct CDR3 sequences, around 15% of which appear only once. The data originate from a study of T cells in Graves' hyperthyroidism and ophthalmopathy. The CDR3 contains 16 residues. In germline, CDR1 is SGHAT, CDR2 FQNNGV. Germline trimming cut 0 bases from V and 1 base from J; bases unmatched to any gene: 3.

Sequencing used blood. The origin of this receptor is a woman aged 60-70 years with Graves' ophthalmopathy. The chain is built from TRBV11-2 and TRBJ1-2, with 9 bases aligning to TRBD1. The CDR3 DNA follows: TGTGCCAGCAGCTTAGATCGGGGACAGGGTAACTATGGCTACACCTTC. It translates to CASSLDRGQGNYGYTF.